Listed below are T cell receptor beta chains from one sample, sequenced in a study of T cell responses to AZD1222 COVID-19 vaccine. Here immunoSEQ multiplex PCR was the method, and the copy in TCRdb shows in-frame clones only, minus some. The top ten clones hold under 4% of a sample with roughly 150,000 clones, approximately 90% of them seen once. This material consisted of peripheral blood, taken on day 0 of AZD1222 vaccination. These receptor sequences come from an adult in good health. CDR3s include the opening cysteine and the closing phenylalanine or tryptophan. The order of the fields is V gene, clone size, J gene, CDR3 protein. Clone sizes are given selectively: once, few, many, or a class where the clone is expanded.

v_call: TRBV19
clone_size: .
j_call: TRBJ2-1
cdr3_aa: CASSIDELTYNEQFF

v_call: TRBV6-2/TRBV6-3
clone_size: .
j_call: TRBJ2-7
cdr3_aa: CASSSLPGRTYEQYF

v_call: TRBV30
clone_size: .
j_call: TRBJ2-3
cdr3_aa: CACESGRAGGDTQYF

v_call: TRBV12-3/TRBV12-4
clone_size: .
j_call: TRBJ1-1
cdr3_aa: CASSRQITEAFF

v_call: TRBV11-3
clone_size: .
j_call: TRBJ1-1
cdr3_aa: CASSQLSGPTTDEAFF

v_call: TRBV23-1
clone_size: .
j_call: TRBJ1-4
cdr3_aa: CASSRRDRKIEKLFF

v_call: TRBV5-1
clone_size: once
j_call: TRBJ2-1
cdr3_aa: CASSHPSSGSVYNEQFF

v_call: TRBV12-3/TRBV12-4
clone_size: .
j_call: TRBJ1-2
cdr3_aa: CASSFVIGGGYTF

v_call: TRBV6-6
clone_size: once
j_call: TRBJ2-7
cdr3_aa: CASSYSRTTPYEQYF

v_call: TRBV6-2/TRBV6-3
clone_size: once
j_call: TRBJ1-2
cdr3_aa: CASSYSGEAYGYTF

v_call: TRBV6-5
clone_size: .
j_call: TRBJ2-5
cdr3_aa: CASSYSKGGIGTQYF

v_call: TRBV2
clone_size: .
j_call: TRBJ2-5
cdr3_aa: CASSPTRTGSQYF

v_call: TRBV7-8
clone_size: .
j_call: TRBJ2-7
cdr3_aa: CASSLRDYYEQYF

v_call: TRBV29-1
clone_size: .
j_call: TRBJ1-3
cdr3_aa: CSVEGLLGSGNTIYF

v_call: TRBV24-1
clone_size: .
j_call: TRBJ1-2
cdr3_aa: CAIGDGTNYGYTF

v_call: TRBV15
clone_size: .
j_call: TRBJ2-5
cdr3_aa: CATSRDSQETQYF

v_call: TRBV2
clone_size: .
j_call: TRBJ2-1
cdr3_aa: CASIQGGDEQFF

v_call: TRBV27
clone_size: once
j_call: TRBJ2-3
cdr3_aa: CASSLTSGVGNTDTQYF

v_call: TRBV9
clone_size: .
j_call: TRBJ1-3
cdr3_aa: CASSVAAGTGSLGNTIYF

v_call: TRBV10-3
clone_size: .
j_call: TRBJ2-6
cdr3_aa: CAISPGTGEGANVLTF

v_call: TRBV28
clone_size: .
j_call: TRBJ2-7
cdr3_aa: CASSQLAGEYEQYF

v_call: TRBV6-6
clone_size: .
j_call: TRBJ2-1
cdr3_aa: CASSPTSGNYNEQFF

v_call: TRBV23-1
clone_size: .
j_call: TRBJ2-5
cdr3_aa: CASSQSRAGLRDF

v_call: TRBV6-5
clone_size: .
j_call: TRBJ1-2
cdr3_aa: CASSYPDYGYTF

v_call: TRBV6-5
clone_size: once
j_call: TRBJ2-7
cdr3_aa: CASRTTGGTYEQYF

v_call: TRBV5-1
clone_size: .
j_call: TRBJ2-1
cdr3_aa: CASSLDRNNEQFF

v_call: TRBV6-5
clone_size: few
j_call: TRBJ2-3
cdr3_aa: CASTIQGSTDTQYF

v_call: TRBV13
clone_size: .
j_call: TRBJ1-1
cdr3_aa: CATGTGGDTEAFF

v_call: TRBV5-1
clone_size: .
j_call: TRBJ2-1
cdr3_aa: CASSLGGTGQREQFF

v_call: TRBV6-5
clone_size: .
j_call: TRBJ2-7
cdr3_aa: CASRASGGTYEQYF

v_call: TRBV5-1
clone_size: .
j_call: TRBJ2-2
cdr3_aa: CASSPGLSTGELFF

v_call: TRBV28
clone_size: .
j_call: TRBJ1-2
cdr3_aa: CASSLWGVGSPNYGYTF

v_call: TRBV7-9
clone_size: .
j_call: TRBJ2-2
cdr3_aa: CASEGKDRGCGELFF

v_call: TRBV7-3
clone_size: .
j_call: TRBJ2-2
cdr3_aa: CASSTPGTGLTGELFF

v_call: TRBV27
clone_size: .
j_call: TRBJ1-5
cdr3_aa: CASRKWTASNQPQHF

v_call: TRBV19
clone_size: .
j_call: TRBJ1-2
cdr3_aa: CASSIVNGYTF

v_call: TRBV5-4
clone_size: .
j_call: TRBJ1-6
cdr3_aa: CASSSTNSPLHF

v_call: TRBV27
clone_size: few
j_call: TRBJ1-4
cdr3_aa: CASRPLDRVVGEKLFF

v_call: TRBV2
clone_size: .
j_call: TRBJ1-6
cdr3_aa: CASRGPGSDSPLHF

v_call: TRBV19
clone_size: .
j_call: TRBJ1-2
cdr3_aa: CASRRSLLETYGYTF

v_call: TRBV6-5
clone_size: .
j_call: TRBJ2-7
cdr3_aa: CASSRVGVYEQYF

v_call: TRBV5-4
clone_size: .
j_call: TRBJ2-1
cdr3_aa: CASSSPAEHREQFF

v_call: TRBV28
clone_size: .
j_call: TRBJ2-7
cdr3_aa: CASSGQVGYEQYF

v_call: TRBV29-1
clone_size: .
j_call: TRBJ1-3
cdr3_aa: CSVVTEQGADGNTIYF

v_call: TRBV2
clone_size: .
j_call: TRBJ1-1
cdr3_aa: CASILFQLNTEAFF

v_call: TRBV19
clone_size: .
j_call: TRBJ2-7
cdr3_aa: CASSIQTNYEQYF

v_call: TRBV5-1
clone_size: .
j_call: TRBJ2-7
cdr3_aa: CASSLRGRSYEQYF

v_call: TRBV14
clone_size: .
j_call: TRBJ2-3
cdr3_aa: CASSPGDFTDTQYF

v_call: TRBV4-1
clone_size: .
j_call: TRBJ1-5
cdr3_aa: CASSQYIGDQPQHF

v_call: TRBV10-3
clone_size: .
j_call: TRBJ2-5
cdr3_aa: CAISVEGETQYF

v_call: TRBV27
clone_size: .
j_call: TRBJ2-2
cdr3_aa: CASSPIGTNTGELFF

v_call: TRBV18
clone_size: .
j_call: TRBJ1-3
cdr3_aa: CASSPDSRNTIYF

v_call: TRBV5-4
clone_size: once
j_call: TRBJ2-1
cdr3_aa: CASSAQRSYNEQFF

v_call: TRBV5-4
clone_size: .
j_call: TRBJ2-4
cdr3_aa: CASSTTGTGNIQYF

v_call: TRBV11-3
clone_size: .
j_call: TRBJ2-5
cdr3_aa: CASSLGKVWDPEEETQYF

v_call: TRBV5-4
clone_size: .
j_call: TRBJ2-3
cdr3_aa: CASSYGLSTDTQYF

v_call: TRBV11-3
clone_size: .
j_call: TRBJ2-7
cdr3_aa: CASSERRGSEQYF

v_call: TRBV20-1
clone_size: once
j_call: TRBJ1-1
cdr3_aa: CSATTTGRAFF

v_call: TRBV11-2
clone_size: .
j_call: TRBJ2-7
cdr3_aa: CASSPGWGQGDEQYF